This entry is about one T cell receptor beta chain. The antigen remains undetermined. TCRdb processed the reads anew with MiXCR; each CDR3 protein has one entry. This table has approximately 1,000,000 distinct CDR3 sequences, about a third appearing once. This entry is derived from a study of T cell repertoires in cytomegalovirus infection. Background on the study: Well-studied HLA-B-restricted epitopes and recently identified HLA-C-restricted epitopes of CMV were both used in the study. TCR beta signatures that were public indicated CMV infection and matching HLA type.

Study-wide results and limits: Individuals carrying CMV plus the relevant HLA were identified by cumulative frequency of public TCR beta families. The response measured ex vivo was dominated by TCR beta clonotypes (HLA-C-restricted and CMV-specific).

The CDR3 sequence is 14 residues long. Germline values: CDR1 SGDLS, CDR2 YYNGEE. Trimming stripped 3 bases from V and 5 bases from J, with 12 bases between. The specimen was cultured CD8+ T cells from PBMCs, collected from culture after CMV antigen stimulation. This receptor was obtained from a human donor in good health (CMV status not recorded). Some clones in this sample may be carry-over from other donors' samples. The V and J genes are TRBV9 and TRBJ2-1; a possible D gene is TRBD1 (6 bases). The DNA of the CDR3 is TGTGCCAGCAGCGCCACAGGGCGGGACAATGAGCAGTTCTTC. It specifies CASSATGRDNEQFF.